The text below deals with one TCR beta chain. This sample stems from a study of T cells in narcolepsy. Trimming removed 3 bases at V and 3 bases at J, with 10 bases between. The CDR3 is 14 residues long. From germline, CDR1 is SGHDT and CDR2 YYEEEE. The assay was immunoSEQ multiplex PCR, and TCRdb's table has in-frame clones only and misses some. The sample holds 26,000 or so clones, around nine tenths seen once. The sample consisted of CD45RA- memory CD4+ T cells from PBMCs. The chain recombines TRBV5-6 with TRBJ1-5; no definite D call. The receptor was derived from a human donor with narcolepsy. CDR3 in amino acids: CASSWRGFNQPQHF. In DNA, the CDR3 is TGTGCCAGCAGCTGGCGAGGTTTCAATCAGCCCCAGCATTTT.